The 2 T cell receptor beta chains below come from one sample, sequenced in a study of breast tumors, draining lymph nodes, adjacent tissues. Breast cancer patients provided tissue from their axillary draining lymph nodes. One entry per CDR3 protein results from TCRdb running MiXCR on the multiplex PCR reads. The table records around 300,000 distinct CDR3 sequences, more than 30% of them present only once. Sequencing was carried out using axillary lymph node tissue. Receptors were obtained from a female donor with breast cancer. Some clones in this sample may be carry-over from other donors' samples.

Written as DNA, the CDR3 is TGTGCCAGCAGCTTGAGACGGTCTAATGAAAAACTGTTTTTT. Encoded protein: CASSLRRSNEKLFF. The rearrangement joins TRBV5-7 to TRBJ1-4, with unresolved D. TRBV5-7 is placed among ORFs of uncertain function. The CDR3 consists of 14 residues. V lost 1 base and J 3 bases, leaving 7 bases between the germline ends.

V usage is TRBV6-7 and J usage is TRBJ1-4; 7 positions agree with TRBD1. TRBV6-7 is an ORF for which the function is uncertain. Trimming removed 6 bases from V and 4 bases from J; junction bases left unmatched: 2. CDR3 length: 13 residues. The CDR3 reads CASRTGSNEKLFF. The CDR3 nucleotides are TGTGCCAGCAGGACAGGGAGTAATGAAAAACTGTTTTTT.